This TCR beta chain was found in a study of cytomegalovirus exposure and HLA in healthy donors. General observations from the study: As confirmed in vitro, three CMV-associated chains were specific for CMV antigens.

Comment on this clone: The antigen remains undetermined.

Trimming stripped 5 bases from V and 1 base from J, with 13 bases between. Germline V CDR1 and CDR2: SGHVS, FNYEAQ. CDR3 length: 15 amino acids. This table comes from immunoSEQ multiplex PCR, and its TCRdb copy is limited to in-frame clones, with some not included. Among over 200,000 clones, 75% to 90% were seen once, and the ten largest hold roughly 5.7%. The chain uses TRBV7-6 and TRBJ2-3; D could derive from TRBD1 or TRBD2 (5 bases each). The clonotype was recovered from a woman between 18 and 29 years old in good health and CMV-seronegative. What was sequenced was PBMCs. The CDR3 DNA reads as TGTGCCAGCAGCCCAGTGGGACCTCGCACAGATACGCAGTATTTT. It codes for CASSPVGPRTDTQYF. The full variable domain, in which reference TRBV7-6 and TRBJ2-3 provide the parts outside the CDR3, is GAGVSQSPRYKVTKRGQDVALRCDPISGHVSLYWYRQALGQGPEFLTYFNYEAQQDKSGLPNDRFSAERPEGSISTLTIQRTEQRDSAMYRCASSPVGPRTDTQYFGPGTRLTVL.